Shown below are 5 T cell receptor beta chains from a single sample sequenced in a study of OX40 agonist ivuxolimab in advanced cancers. The protocol was immunoSEQ multiplex PCR, while the TCRdb copy is restricted to in-frame clones and leaves out a portion. This sample has about 87,000 clones, with about 87% found just once. The sample consisted of CD4+ or CD8+ T cells sorted from blood, taken in a trial of the OX40 agonist ivuxolimab. These receptors all stem from an adult with an advanced solid tumor such as melanoma, head and neck, liver or kidney cancer.

The chain links TRBV7-3 to TRBJ1-1; D is uncertain. Trimming stripped 2 bases from V and 9 bases from J, with 16 bases between. The CDR3 sequence is 14 residues long. Per germline, CDR1 SGHTA and CDR2 FQGTGA. As DNA, the CDR3 is TGTGCCAGCAGCTTAGGTCCCTCGGCGACTAAAGCTTTCTTT. This gives the protein CASSLGPSATKAFF.

The chain carries TRBV19 and TRBJ2-7, with TRBD1 matching over 9 bases. CDR3 length: 15 amino acids. Germline-derived CDR1 and CDR2 are LNHDA and SQIVND (reference sequence). With V trimmed by 1 base and J by 6 bases, 7 bases remained unmatched. CDR3 in amino acids: CASSIVATGGAEQYF. The CDR3 DNA follows: TGTGCCAGTAGTATAGTAGCAACAGGGGGCGCCGAGCAGTACTTC.

The chain carries TRBV7-9 and TRBJ2-7, with 10 nucleotides matching TRBD1. Germline CDR1 and CDR2: SEHNR and FQNEAQ (reference sequence). Germline trimming cut 5 bases from V and 5 bases from J; bases unmatched to any gene: 3. The CDR3 runs to 13 residues. The CDR3 loop reads CASSGTGDNEQYF. The CDR3 coding sequence is TGTGCCAGCAGCGGGACAGGGGACAACGAGCAGTACTTC.

V gene TRBV18 combines with J gene TRBJ2-2, with 10 bases matching TRBD1. Germline CDR1 KGHSH, CDR2 LQKENI. The CDR3 length is 17 residues. The V gene end was trimmed by 0 bases and the J gene end by 0 bases; junction bases not matched to a gene: 1. The chain's CDR3 is CASSPPGQGANTGELFF. The CDR3 DNA reads TGTGCCAGCTCACCACCCGGACAGGGGGCGAACACCGGGGAGCTGTTTTTT.

The V gene is TRBV19, the J gene TRBJ2-7, with 11 nucleotides matching TRBD1. From germline, CDR1 is LNHDA and CDR2 SQIVND (reference sequence). This CDR3 spans 15 amino acids. V trimming: 3 bases; J trimming: 3 bases; junction bases outside the gene matches: 4. CDR3 nucleotides: TGTGCCAGTAGTATCCCGGGACAGGGGGTCTACGAGCAGTACTTC. Translated, it gives CASSIPGQGVYEQYF. The full variable domain, rest sourced from reference TRBV19 and TRBJ2-7, is DGGITQSPKYLFRKEGQNVTLSCEQNLNHDAMYWYRQDPGQGLRLIYYSQIVNDFQKGDIAEGYSVSREKKESFPLTVTSAQKNPTAFYLCASSIPGQGVYEQYFGPGTRLTVT.